This entry describes one T cell receptor beta chain. Here immunoSEQ multiplex PCR was the method, and the copy in TCRdb shows in-frame clones only, minus some. The sample includes 150,000 to 200,000 clones, around nine tenths of them seen just once. This record belongs to a study of blood T cell repertoires in COVID-19. This TCR derives from a woman between 18 and 29 years old who had recovered from COVID-19. The sample taken for sequencing was peripheral blood.

Written as DNA, the CDR3 is TGCGCCAGCAGCCAAGAGGCCCCCGGGACTTCAAACTACGAGCAGTACTTC. It is translated as CASSQEAPGTSNYEQYF. The chain employs TRBV4-3 and TRBJ2-7; D is perhaps TRBD2 (6 bases). This CDR3 comprises 17 residues. Trimming cost V 0 bases and J 3 bases, with 18 bases left between them. CDR1 LGHNA and CDR2 YSLEER come from the germline V gene.